This T cell receptor (beta chain) appears in the sequencing data of a study of blood T cell repertoires in COVID-19. Turning to the study itself: Researchers got acute and convalescent COVID-19 samples from the United States, Italy and Spain. T cells, B-cell-depleted T cells, or PBMCs supplied cDNA or gDNA.

As originally analysed: Amplifying reference gene primers gave estimates of nucleated cell counts. TCRdb keeps only in-frame clones here, not all; method: immunoSEQ multiplex PCR. The V and J calls and clone size are taken from that table; D and trimming were inferred from the DNA. The top ten clones hold around 5% of a sample with around 51,000 clones, about nine tenths of them seen once. J lost 6 bases, V lost 9 bases, and 1 base had no gene match. Germline CDR1 and CDR2: SGHNT and YENEEA. The CDR3 is made up of 11 amino acids. Sequenced input: peripheral blood. The source of this sequence is a man in his 70s with acute or convalescent COVID-19. The chain has TRBV11-3 and TRBJ2-2; 7 bases are a match to TRBD2. The CDR3 nucleotides are TGTGCCAGTCGGGGGGCCGGGGAGCTGTTTTTT. As protein: CASRGAGELFF.